The present TCR beta chain was sequenced within a study of blood T cell repertoires in COVID-19. Overall study context: There were acute and convalescent COVID-19 samples, and they came from the United States, Italy and Spain.

Original analysis: Amplified reference gene primers provided the basis for estimating nucleated cell counts. Measured with immunoSEQ multiplex PCR; TCRdb has only the in-frame clones, and not every one. V, J and clone size derive from that table, while D and trimming were established from the DNA sequence. The sample has roughly 48,000 clones, approximately 93% seen once; the top ten hold less than 1.2%. Seattle patients were enrolled during active infection and followed longitudinally. CDR1 and CDR2 (germline): MDHEN, SYDVKM. The CDR3 consists of 13 residues. The V end was cut by 4 bases, the J end by 9 bases, with 16 bases between.

This chain uses TRBV28 with TRBJ2-7; D perhaps matches TRBD2 (5 bases). Sample: peripheral blood. This sequence was found in a man aged 55 to 70 with COVID-19, enrolled during active disease. The CDR3 nucleotides are TGTGCCAGCAGTTCTCACGACACGGAGGTGCAGTACTTC. It codes for CASSSHDTEVQYF.